This T cell receptor beta chain came from a study of control samples from healthy donors and cancer patients. This CDR3 has 13 amino acids. From germline, CDR1 is MNHEY and CDR2 SVGEGT. Trimming took off 3 bases at V and 3 bases at J, with 3 bases between the two ends. The table came from immunoSEQ multiplex PCR; TCRdb's copy has only in-frame clones and leaves some out. The sample consists of around 85,000 clones, roughly 91% of them appearing once. Sequencing was performed on blood. The TCR originated in an older woman in good health. The rearrangement joins TRBV6-2 or TRBV6-3 to TRBJ2-6; no definite D call. CDR3: CASSYGGANVLTF. In nucleotides, the CDR3 is TGTGCCAGCAGTTATGGTGGGGCCAACGTCCTGACTTTC.